Following are 18 T cell receptor beta chains from one sample sequenced in a study of T cells in Graves' hyperthyroidism and ophthalmopathy. TCR beta CDR3 sequences were amplified from RNA transcripts. The HTBI set primed first-round TCR CDR3 RT-PCR. MiXCR, run by TCRdb on the multiplex PCR reads, gives a single entry per CDR3 protein. The table has a few hundred thousand distinct CDR3 sequences, about 20% seen once; the top ten hold 45% to 50%. Sequencing was carried out using blood. The receptor source for this set is a woman aged 70-85 years with Graves' ophthalmopathy.

The chain carries TRBV6-6 and TRBJ2-5; D unresolved. V dropped 0 bases and J dropped 2 bases, with 10 bases sitting between them. Germline V gene sequence: CDR1 MNHNY, CDR2 SVGAGI (reference sequence). The CDR3 spans 15 residues. The CDR3 spells CASSYSGWVQETQYF. As DNA, the CDR3 is TGTGCCAGCAGTTACTCGGGGTGGGTACAAGAGACCCAGTACTTC.

This clonotype was observed a single time. The V gene is TRBV6-1, the J gene TRBJ1-3, with D possibly matching TRBD1 (6 bases). The CDR3 sequence is 14 residues long. CDR1 and CDR2 from the germline V gene are MNHNS and SASEGT. Trimming left V 2 bases short and J 4 bases short, with 9 bases between. The CDR3 here is CASSERGPGNTIYF. In DNA, the CDR3 is TGTGCCAGCAGTGAACGGGGGCCGGGAAACACCATATATTTT.

This clonotype was seen ten or more times. The chain uses TRBV7-2 and TRBJ2-2, with a possible D match to TRBD2 (5 bases). The germline V gene has CDR1 SGHTA and CDR2 FQGNSA. V was cut by 0 bases and J by 1 base, with 9 bases left in between. The CDR3 totals 16 residues. The CDR3 loop reads CASSLAAGLNTGELFF. CDR3 DNA sequence: TGTGCCAGCAGCTTAGCGGCAGGACTGAACACCGGGGAGCTGTTTTTT.

This clonotype has a count of ten or more. The rearrangement joins TRBV20-1 to TRBJ1-1; D gene ambiguous. CDR3 length: 13 amino acids. Germline CDR1 DFQATT, CDR2 SNEGSKA (reference sequence). V was pared by 1 base and J by 6 bases, with 12 bases between. For the CDR3, the DNA is TGCAGTGCTAGAGCCGAAACGGGATCTGAAGCTTTCTTT. This sequence encodes CSARAETGSEAFF.

The rearrangement joins TRBV7-2 to TRBJ1-5; perhaps TRBD1 as D (6 bases). With 5 bases removed from V and 0 bases from J, the gap between germline ends came to 17 bases. Germline V gene sequence: CDR1 SGHTA, CDR2 FQGNSA. The CDR3 runs 17 residues. CDR3 DNA: TGTGCCAGCAGCCCCTACCGGTACAGGGATAGCAATCAGCCCCAGCATTTT. Encoded protein: CASSPYRYRDSNQPQHF.

The genes are TRBV7-8 and TRBJ2-5; D may be TRBD2 (6 bases). The CDR3 length is 14 residues. Germline V gene lookup returns CDR1 SGHVS and CDR2 FQNEAQ. Trimming cost V 2 bases and J 9 bases, with 16 bases left between them. CDR3 residues: CASSLSLAGIAQYF. The CDR3 nucleotides are TGTGCCAGCAGCTTATCACTAGCAGGGATCGCCCAGTACTTC.

Only a few counts were recorded for this clonotype. The chain employs TRBV12-3 or TRBV12-4 and TRBJ1-2; D gene uncertain. The CDR3 runs 13 residues. The V and J ends lost 2 bases and 0 bases respectively, with 4 bases between them. The CDR3 reads CASSLHPNYGYTF. The CDR3 DNA sequence: TGTGCCAGCAGTTTACACCCTAACTATGGCTACACCTTC.

V is TRBV28 and J is TRBJ2-4; TRBD2 agrees at 7 bases. V dropped 5 bases and J dropped 3; count of bases not matched to a gene: 7. This CDR3 has 15 residues. Germline V CDR1 and CDR2: MDHEN, SYDVKM. The CDR3 sequence is CASSRGVGVKNIQYF. The DNA of the CDR3 is TGTGCCAGCAGTCGGGGGGTTGGGGTCAAAAACATTCAGTACTTC. Together with reference TRBV28 and TRBJ2-4, the CDR3 gives the full variable domain: DVKVTQSSRYLVKRTGEKVFLECVQDMDHENMFWYRQDPGLGLRLIYFSYDVKMKEKGDIPEGYSVSREKKERFSLILESASTNQTSMYLCASSRGVGVKNIQYFGAGTRLSVL.

The chain combines TRBV5-1 with TRBJ2-3; 10 bases line up with TRBD1. Trimming took 6 bases from V and 3 from J; bases not matched to a gene: 10. Germline values: CDR1 SGHRS, CDR2 YFSETQ. This CDR3 has 16 residues. The CDR3 DNA follows: TGCGCCAGCACTCAATCGGGACAGGGGCGGACAGATACGCAGTATTTT. This sequence encodes CASTQSGQGRTDTQYF. Full variable domain (rest looked up from reference TRBV5-1 and TRBJ2-3): KAGVTQTPRYLIKTRGQQVTLSCSPISGHRSVSWYQQTPGQGLQFLFEYFSETQRNKGNFPGRFSGRQFSNSRSEMNVSTLELGDSALYLCASTQSGQGRTDTQYFGPGTRLTVL.

Ten or more counts support this clonotype. The chain uses TRBV6-2 or TRBV6-3 and TRBJ2-7; 10 bases line up with TRBD2. This CDR3 is 13 amino acids long. Germline lookup yields CDR1 MNHEY and CDR2 SVGEGT. The V segment lost 10 bases and the J segment 3 bases; nucleotides outside the gene matches: 6. CDR3 loop: CATSLAGVYEQYF. The DNA for the CDR3 is TGTGCCACCAGCCTAGCGGGAGTCTACGAGCAGTACTTC.

As concerns this clonotype: At one end the junction does not follow the germline gene, possibly because of a read error. This rearrangement joins TRBV6-2 or TRBV6-3 to TRBJ2-3; D is ambiguous. There are 14 residues in the CDR3. Germline V gives CDR1 MNHEY, CDR2 SVGEGT. Written as DNA, the CDR3 is TGTGCCAACAGTTCACACCAGAGGACAGATACGCAGTATTTT. This encodes CANSSHQRTDTQYF.

This clonotype was detected a few times. This chain connects TRBV18 to TRBJ1-5; possibly TRBD1 for D (5 bases). The germline V and J ends were trimmed by 6 bases and 2 bases, with 14 bases remaining between them. CDR1 is KGHSH and CDR2 is LQKENI in the germline V gene. The CDR3 runs 15 residues. The CDR3, as DNA: TGTGCCAGCTCCCCGAAAGGGGACGGCAATCAGCCCCAGCATTTT. It translates to CASSPKGDGNQPQHF.

The chain links TRBV18 to TRBJ2-7; 8 nucleotides agree with TRBD1. CDR1 and CDR2 (germline): KGHSH, LQKENI. V trimming: 6 bases; J trimming: 3 bases; junction bases outside the gene matches: 7. CDR3 size: 14 residues. CDR3 sequence reads: CASSVGQANYEQYF. Written as DNA, the CDR3 is TGTGCCAGCTCGGTGGGACAGGCAAACTACGAGCAGTACTTC.

This clonotype was observed a handful of times. The chain combines TRBV30 with TRBJ2-3, with D tentatively TRBD2 (5 bases). V lost 4 bases, J lost 8 bases, and 10 bases lay in between. This CDR3 is built from 11 residues. Per the germline V gene, CDR1 is GTSNPN and CDR2 is SVGIG (reference sequence). CDR3 amino acids: CAWMERPTQYF. CDR3 coding DNA: TGTGCCTGGATGGAGCGGCCTACGCAGTATTTT.

The V and J genes are TRBV30 and TRBJ2-2; tentatively, D is TRBD1 or TRBD2 (5 bases each). V was pared by 5 bases and J by 4 bases, with 5 bases between. Germline-derived CDR1 and CDR2 are GTSNPN and SVGIG (reference sequence). This CDR3 has 11 amino acids. CDR3 coding DNA: TGTGCCTGGGGGGGCACCGGGGAGCTGTTTTTT. Its protein is CAWGGTGELFF.

In this sample, this clonotype turned up a few times. The J gene is TRBJ1-4, the V gene TRBV6-2 or TRBV6-3, with a weak D call TRBD1 (6 bases). Looked up from germline, CDR1 is MNHEY and CDR2 is SVGEGT. The V gene lost 2 bases and the J gene lost 2 bases, with 12 bases spanning the gap. This CDR3 is 16 amino acids long. CDR3 sequence reads: CASSYPRGRTNEKLFF. The CDR3, as DNA: TGTGCCAGCAGTTACCCCCGGGGGCGGACTAATGAAAAACTGTTTTTT.

This clonotype has a handful of counts. The chain combines TRBV6-1 with TRBJ1-5, with D possibly TRBD1 on 5 matching bases. The CDR3 is 15 residues long. Trimming shortened V by 2 bases and J by 5 bases, and 13 bases separated the two germline ends. CDR1 MNHNS and CDR2 SASEGT come from the germline V gene. The CDR3 DNA reads TGTGCCAGCAGTGAACGCAGAGGGGATCATCAGCCCCAGCATTTT. This encodes CASSERRGDHQPQHF.

This clonotype was detected many times. Its ends do not fully match the called genes, so a read error is possible. This chain uses TRBV6-1 with TRBJ1-1, with a tentative D call TRBD1 (6 bases). The CDR3 contains 16 residues. In germline, CDR1 is MNHNS, CDR2 SASEGT. Here the CDR3 DNA reads TGTGCCAGCAGGGAAGACGCAGGGGCCGGATCAACTGAAGCTTTCTTT. Translation: CASREDAGAGSTEAFF.